The 24 T cell receptor beta chains presented below share a single source sample, sequenced in a study of Ad26.COV2.S vaccination and SARS-CoV-2 variants. Specified treatment: roughly 19 received Ad26.COV2.S at low or high dose, single or two shots; about 5 received placebo; per-sample allocation not given. At day 63 after the first vaccine or placebo injection, samples were drawn. Profiled with immunoSEQ multiplex PCR; TCRdb holds only in-frame clones, not every one. The sample includes 350,000 to 500,000 clones, nearly 90% of them seen just once. The sample here was peripheral blood, taken in a trial of Ad26.COV2.S vaccine versus placebo. These receptors were obtained from a person between 18 and 65 years old who received the Ad26.COV2.S COVID-19 vaccine or a placebo.

The gene calls are TRBV7-8 and TRBJ2-7, with unresolved D. The V and J ends lost 1 base and 4 bases respectively, with 2 bases between them. The V gene's germline CDR1 is SGHVS and CDR2 FQNEAQ. The CDR3 extends over 11 amino acids. In DNA form, the CDR3 reads TGTGCCAGCAGCTTAGAATACGAGCAGTACTTC. It yields the protein CASSLEYEQYF.

CDR3 sequence reads: CASSFMGRQETQYF. CDR3 coding DNA: TGTGCCAGCAGCTTTATGGGCCGCCAAGAGACCCAGTACTTC. This chain uses TRBV7-9 with TRBJ2-5; D unclear. V was clipped by 3 bases and J by 1 base, with 9 bases between them. CDR1 is SEHNR and CDR2 is FQNEAQ in the germline V gene (reference sequence). This CDR3 region has 14 residues.

The chain combines TRBV4-3 with TRBJ2-7; 8 nucleotides agree with TRBD1. CDR3 size: 18 residues. J gave up 6 bases and V 3 bases, and 19 bases lay outside the gene matches. Germline lookup yields CDR1 LGHNA and CDR2 YSLEER. CDR3 coding DNA: TGCGCCAGCAGCCAGAGGGCGTTGATATGGACAGGGCTCCGCGAGCAGTACTTC. Amino acid sequence: CASSQRALIWTGLREQYF.

V gene TRBV20-1 combines with J gene TRBJ1-5; 10 bases align to TRBD1. The CDR3 contains 17 residues. The germline gives CDR1 DFQATT, CDR2 SNEGSKA (reference sequence). With 4 bases clipped from V and 1 base from J, the junction kept 10 bases outside the gene matches. CDR3 amino acids: CSATETGGSWSNQPQHF. As DNA, the CDR3 is TGCAGTGCTACTGAGACAGGGGGCTCGTGGAGCAATCAGCCCCAGCATTTT.

This chain links TRBV5-1 with TRBJ2-3; D is unclear. Trimming cost V 5 bases and J 5 bases, with 15 bases left between them. From germline, CDR1 is SGHRS and CDR2 YFSETQ. The CDR3 spans 14 residues. This CDR3 is CASSPVSVQDTQYF. In DNA, the CDR3 is TGCGCCAGCAGTCCTGTCTCCGTGCAAGATACGCAGTATTTT.

The chain recombines TRBV7-2 with TRBJ1-1, with a possible D match to TRBD1 (5 bases). CDR3 length equals 14 residues. Per the germline V gene, CDR1 is SGHTA and CDR2 is FQGNSA. Trimming took off 4 bases at V and 6 bases at J, with 15 bases between the two ends. The CDR3 DNA is TGTGCCAGCAGCTCAGGACGAGGGGACCCTGAAGCTTTCTTT. Protein sequence: CASSSGRGDPEAFF. Looking up the rest from reference TRBV7-2 and TRBJ1-1 gives the full variable domain: GAGVSQSPSNKVTEKGKDVELRCDPISGHTALYWYRQSLGQGLEFLIYFQGNSAPDKSGLPSDRFSAERTGGSVSTLTIQRTQQEDSAVYLCASSSGRGDPEAFFGQGTRLTVV.

This chain joins TRBV5-6 and TRBJ2-3; 7 bases match TRBD1. The germline V gene encodes CDR1 SGHDT and CDR2 YYEEEE. Trimming cost V 4 bases and J 5 bases; bases outside gene matches: 7. The CDR3 is made up of 14 amino acids. The CDR3 spells CASSETGVRDTQYF. CDR3 in DNA: TGTGCCAGCAGCGAAACAGGGGTTAGAGATACGCAGTATTTT.

This clone was detected only a few times. J is TRBJ2-2 and V is TRBV7-2; 7 bases line up with TRBD2. This CDR3 has 17 amino acids. Germline CDR1 is SGHTA and CDR2 is FQGNSA. V lost 2 bases and J lost 1; bases outside the gene matches: 7. The CDR3 DNA is TGTGCCAGCAGCTTATCCCCTAGCGGAGTGAACACCGGGGAGCTGTTTTTT. It translates to CASSLSPSGVNTGELFF.

The chain uses TRBV27 and TRBJ1-5; TRBD1 agrees at 10 bases. Per germline, CDR1 MNHEY and CDR2 SMNVEV (reference sequence). The length of the CDR3 is 21 residues. V was clipped by 6 bases and J by 2 bases; unmatched bases: 22. The CDR3: CASRPLETGTGAPYGNQPQHF. CDR3 DNA sequence: TGTGCCAGCAGACCTTTAGAAACCGGGACAGGGGCCCCCTATGGCAATCAGCCCCAGCATTTT.

V is TRBV28 and J is TRBJ2-7; D might be TRBD1 or TRBD2, each matching 5 bases. Trimming shortened V by 6 bases and J by 1 base, and 10 bases separated the two germline ends. This CDR3 is 13 amino acids long. Germline V gene sequence: CDR1 MDHEN, CDR2 SYDVKM. The CDR3 loop reads CASRKGRSYEQYF. The DNA for the CDR3 is TGTGCCAGCAGAAAGGGGAGATCCTACGAGCAGTACTTC.

The chain employs TRBV7-3 and TRBJ2-3; D remains unclear. Germline V CDR1 and CDR2: SGHTA, FQGTGA. V lost 2 bases and J lost 3, with 6 bases in between. This CDR3 has 13 amino acids. CDR3: CASSLLVTDTQYF. CDR3 in DNA: TGTGCCAGCAGCTTATTAGTGACAGATACGCAGTATTTT.

The V and J genes are TRBV19 and TRBJ2-2, with no clear D. V lost 7 bases and J 2 bases, leaving 11 bases between the germline ends. Germline CDR1 LNHDA, CDR2 SQIVND (reference sequence). The CDR3 has 14 residues. The CDR3 is CASTKLSNTGELFF. CDR3 nucleotides: TGTGCCAGTACTAAACTTTCTAACACCGGGGAGCTGTTTTTT.

As concerns this clone: Other DNA sequences in this sample translate to the same CDR3. The rearrangement joins TRBV6-5 to TRBJ1-2; a possible D gene is TRBD1 (6 bases). The CDR3 covers 13 residues. Per the germline V gene, CDR1 is MNHEY and CDR2 is SVGAGI. The V and J ends lost 0 bases and 4 bases respectively, with 6 bases between them. In DNA form, the CDR3 reads TGTGCCAGCAGTTACTCGGACAGCTATGGCTACACCTTC. Amino acid sequence: CASSYSDSYGYTF.

This clone was detected only once. The V and J genes are TRBV11-1 and TRBJ2-1; D perhaps matches TRBD2 (6 bases). Germline V gene data show CDR1 as SGHAT and CDR2 as FQDESV (reference sequence). The CDR3 runs to 13 residues. With 7 bases removed from V and 5 bases from J, the gap between germline ends came to 12 bases. The CDR3 DNA is TGTGCCAGCACGGGGGAGTGGAACAATGAGCAGTTCTTC. Translated, it gives CASTGEWNNEQFF. Variable domain in full (rest from reference TRBV11-1 and TRBJ2-1): EAEVAQSPRYKITEKSQAVAFWCDPISGHATLYWYRQILGQGPELLVQFQDESVVDDSQLPKDRFSAERLKGVDSTLKIQPAELGDSAMYLCASTGEWNNEQFFGPGTRLTVL.

Concerning this clone itself: One junction end disagrees with the germline gene, perhaps due to a read error. CDR3 residues: CASSKAGGTGELFF. The CDR3 nucleotides read TGTGCTAGCAGCAAAGCGGGGGGCACCGGGGAGCTGTTTTTT. The chain uses TRBV7-7 and TRBJ2-2; 9 nucleotides match TRBD2. CDR1 is SSHAT, CDR2 FNYEAQ, per germline (reference sequence). The CDR3 sequence is 14 residues long.

The rearrangement joins TRBV14 to TRBJ1-2; no clear D gene. V was shortened by 4 bases and J by 4 bases, with 7 bases between the two germline ends. This CDR3 has 12 residues. Germline CDR1 reads SGHDN; CDR2 reads FVKESK. Written as DNA, the CDR3 is TGTGCCAGCAGCCTCCTGGGCTATGGCTACACCTTC. Its protein is CASSLLGYGYTF. The full variable domain, completed using reference TRBV14 and TRBJ1-2, is EAGVTQFPSHSVIEKGQTVTLRCDPISGHDNLYWYRRVMGKEIKFLLHFVKESKQDESGMPNNRFLAERTGGTYSTLKVQPAELEDSGVYFCASSLLGYGYTFGSGTRLTVV.

The chain employs TRBV3-1 (or the pseudogene TRBV3-2) and TRBJ1-5; 10 bases are shared with TRBD1. Unmatched junction bases numbered 5, after V lost 4 bases and J lost 5 bases. Germline V gives CDR1 LGHDT, CDR2 YNNKEL (reference sequence). CDR3 length equals 15 residues. DNA of the CDR3: TGTGCCAGCAGCCTCGGGGGGACAGGGGATCAGCCCCAGCATTTT. It is translated as CASSLGGTGDQPQHF.

This CDR3 is CASSASGTRALSYNEQFF. The CDR3 nucleotides are TGTGCCAGCAGCGCCTCCGGGACTAGGGCCCTCTCCTACAATGAGCAGTTCTTC. The chain couples TRBV7-8 to TRBJ2-1; TRBD2 agrees at 8 bases. Trimming cost V 5 bases and J 0 bases; bases outside gene matches: 12. Per the germline V gene, CDR1 is SGHVS and CDR2 is FQNEAQ. The CDR3 is 18 amino acids.

The chain couples TRBV27 to TRBJ2-7, with a possible D match to TRBD1 (6 bases). The CDR3 consists of 13 residues. Germline V lookup: CDR1 MNHEY, CDR2 SMNVEV (reference sequence). The germline V and J ends were trimmed by 5 bases and 4 bases, with 12 bases remaining between them. The CDR3 loop reads CASSPGTHYEQYF. DNA of the CDR3: TGTGCCAGCAGTCCCGGGACACATTACGAGCAGTACTTC.

This chain joins TRBV2 and TRBJ2-3; D is unclear. The CDR3 runs to 13 residues. In germline, CDR1 is SNHLY, CDR2 FYNNEI. V lost 4 bases and J lost 8, with 13 bases in between. This CDR3 reads CASSVGFPGTQYF. In nucleotides, the CDR3 is TGTGCCAGCAGTGTCGGGTTCCCAGGTACGCAGTATTTT.

The chain recombines TRBV7-9 with TRBJ1-2, with a weak D call TRBD1 (6 bases). Between the trimmed V and J ends, which lost 7 bases and 8 bases, there was a span of 17 bases. The CDR3 extends over 13 amino acids. The germline V gene has CDR1 SEHNR and CDR2 FQNEAQ (reference sequence). CDR3 DNA: TGTGCCAGCACCTGGGGGGGGGCGGAAGGCTACACCTTC. This translates into CASTWGGAEGYTF.

This chain uses TRBV19 with TRBJ1-2, with 8 bases identical to TRBD1. The V gene end was trimmed by 9 bases and the J gene end by 4 bases; junction bases not matched to a gene: 7. This CDR3 has 13 residues. Germline CDR1 and CDR2: LNHDA and SQIVND (reference sequence). In DNA, the CDR3 is TGTGCCAGCCTCGGACAGGGCCTCTATGGCTACACCTTC. Residues: CASLGQGLYGYTF.

The chain employs TRBV5-1 and TRBJ1-4; 7 bases line up with TRBD1. The CDR3 contains 16 residues. Per germline, CDR1 SGHRS and CDR2 YFSETQ. Unmatched junction bases numbered 10, after V lost 0 bases and J lost 8 bases. The CDR3 sequence: CASSLGDSTLVEKLFF. As DNA, the CDR3 is TGCGCCAGCAGCTTGGGGGACAGCACCTTGGTGGAAAAACTGTTTTTT.

The chain is built from TRBV5-1 and TRBJ2-3; 9 bases map to TRBD1. Germline V gene sequence: CDR1 SGHRS, CDR2 YFSETQ. This CDR3 has 18 residues. With V trimmed by 1 base and J by 2 bases, 11 bases remained unmatched. This chain's CDR3 is CASSLKGPTGGFTDTQYF. In DNA, the CDR3 is TGCGCCAGCAGCTTGAAGGGCCCAACAGGGGGCTTCACAGATACGCAGTATTTT.